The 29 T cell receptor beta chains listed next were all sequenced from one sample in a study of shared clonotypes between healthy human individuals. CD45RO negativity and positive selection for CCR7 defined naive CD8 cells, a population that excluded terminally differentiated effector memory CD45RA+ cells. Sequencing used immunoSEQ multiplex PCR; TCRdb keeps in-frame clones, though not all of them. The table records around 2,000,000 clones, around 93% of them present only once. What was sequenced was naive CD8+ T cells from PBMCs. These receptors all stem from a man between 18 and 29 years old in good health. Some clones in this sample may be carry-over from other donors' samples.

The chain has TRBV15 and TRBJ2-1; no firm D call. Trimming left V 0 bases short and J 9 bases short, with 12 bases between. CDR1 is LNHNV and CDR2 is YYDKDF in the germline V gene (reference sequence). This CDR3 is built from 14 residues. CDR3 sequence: CATSREAAVGEQFF. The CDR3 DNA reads TGTGCCACCAGCAGAGAAGCCGCAGTAGGTGAGCAGTTCTTC. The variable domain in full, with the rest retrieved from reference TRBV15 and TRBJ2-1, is DAMVIQNPRYQVTQFGKPVTLSCSQTLNHNVMYWYQQKSSQAPKLLFHYYDKDFNNEADTPDNFQSRRPNTSFCFLDIRSPGLGDTAMYLCATSREAAVGEQFFGPGTRLTVL.

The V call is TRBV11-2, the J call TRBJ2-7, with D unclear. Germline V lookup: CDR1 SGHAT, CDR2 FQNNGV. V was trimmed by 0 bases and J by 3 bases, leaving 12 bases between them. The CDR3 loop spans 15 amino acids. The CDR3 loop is CASSLDPAERYEQYF. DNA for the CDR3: TGTGCCAGCAGCTTAGATCCGGCGGAGCGCTACGAGCAGTACTTC. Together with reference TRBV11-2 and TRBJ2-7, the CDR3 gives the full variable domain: EAGVAQSPRYKIIEKRQSVAFWCNPISGHATLYWYQQILGQGPKLLIQFQNNGVVDDSQLPKDRFSAERLKGVDSTLKIQPAKLEDSAVYLCASSLDPAERYEQYFGPGTRLTVT.

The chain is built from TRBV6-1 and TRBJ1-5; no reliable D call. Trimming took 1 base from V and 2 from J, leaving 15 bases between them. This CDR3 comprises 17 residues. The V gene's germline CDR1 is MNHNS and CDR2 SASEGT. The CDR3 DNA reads TGTGCCAGCAGTGAAGTAGGTGCGGGCGTCGGCAATCAGCCCCAGCATTTT. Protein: CASSEVGAGVGNQPQHF.

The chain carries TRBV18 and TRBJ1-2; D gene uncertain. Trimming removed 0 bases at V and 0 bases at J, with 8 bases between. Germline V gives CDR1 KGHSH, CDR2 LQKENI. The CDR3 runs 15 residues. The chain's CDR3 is CASSPPKTANYGYTF. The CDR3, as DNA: TGTGCCAGCTCACCACCGAAGACCGCTAACTATGGCTACACCTTC.

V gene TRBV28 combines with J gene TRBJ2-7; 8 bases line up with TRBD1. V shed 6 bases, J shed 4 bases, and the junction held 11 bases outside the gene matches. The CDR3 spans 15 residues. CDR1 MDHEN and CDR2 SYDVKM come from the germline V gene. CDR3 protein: CASSPTLGQGYEQYF. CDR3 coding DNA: TGTGCCAGCAGCCCAACACTCGGACAGGGTTACGAGCAGTACTTC. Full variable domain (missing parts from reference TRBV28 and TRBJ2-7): DVKVTQSSRYLVKRTGEKVFLECVQDMDHENMFWYRQDPGLGLRLIYFSYDVKMKEKGDIPEGYSVSREKKERFSLILESASTNQTSMYLCASSPTLGQGYEQYFGPGTRLTVT.

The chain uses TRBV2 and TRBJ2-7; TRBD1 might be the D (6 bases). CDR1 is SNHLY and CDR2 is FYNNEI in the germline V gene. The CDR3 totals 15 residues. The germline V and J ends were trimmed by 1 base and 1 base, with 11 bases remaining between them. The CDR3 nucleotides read TGTGCCAGCAGTGAAGGACAGGAGGTATCCTACGAGCAGTACTTC. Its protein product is CASSEGQEVSYEQYF.

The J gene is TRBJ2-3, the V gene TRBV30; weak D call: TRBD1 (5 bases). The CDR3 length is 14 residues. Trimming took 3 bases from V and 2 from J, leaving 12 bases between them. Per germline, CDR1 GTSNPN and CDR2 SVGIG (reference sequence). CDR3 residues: CAWSSDTYTDTQYF. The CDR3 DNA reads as TGTGCCTGGAGCTCGGACACCTACACAGATACGCAGTATTTT.

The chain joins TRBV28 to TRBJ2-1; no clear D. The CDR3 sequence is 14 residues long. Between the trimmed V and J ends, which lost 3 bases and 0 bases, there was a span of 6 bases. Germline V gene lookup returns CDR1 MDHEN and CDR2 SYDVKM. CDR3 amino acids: CASSFLTSYNEQFF. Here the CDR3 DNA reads TGTGCCAGCAGTTTTCTGACCTCCTACAATGAGCAGTTCTTC.

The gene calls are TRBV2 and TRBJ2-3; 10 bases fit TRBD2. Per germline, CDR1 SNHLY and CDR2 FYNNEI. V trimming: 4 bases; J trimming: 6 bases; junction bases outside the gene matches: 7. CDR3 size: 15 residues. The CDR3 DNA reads TGTGCCAGCAGTGCCGTAGCGGGAGGTTTGGATACGCAGTATTTT. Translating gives CASSAVAGGLDTQYF.

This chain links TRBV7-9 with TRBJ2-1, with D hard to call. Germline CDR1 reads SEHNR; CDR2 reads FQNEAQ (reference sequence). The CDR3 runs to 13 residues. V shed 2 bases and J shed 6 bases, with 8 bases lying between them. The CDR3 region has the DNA TGTGCCAGCAGCTTATACCCTGTCAATGAGCAGTTCTTC. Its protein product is CASSLYPVNEQFF.

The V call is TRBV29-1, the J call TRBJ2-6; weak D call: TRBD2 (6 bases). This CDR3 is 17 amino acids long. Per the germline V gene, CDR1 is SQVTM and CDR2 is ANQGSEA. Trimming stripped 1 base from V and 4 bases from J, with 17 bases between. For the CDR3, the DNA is TGCAGCGTTGAAGGTATTATAGGAGGGTCGGGGGCCAACGTCCTGACTTTC. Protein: CSVEGIIGGSGANVLTF. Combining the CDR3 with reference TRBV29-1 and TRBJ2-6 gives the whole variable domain SAVISQKPSRDICQRGTSLTIQCQVDSQVTMMFWYRQQPGQSLTLIATANQGSEATYESGFVIDKFPISRPNLTFSTLTVSNMSPEDSSIYLCSVEGIIGGSGANVLTFGAGSRLTVL.

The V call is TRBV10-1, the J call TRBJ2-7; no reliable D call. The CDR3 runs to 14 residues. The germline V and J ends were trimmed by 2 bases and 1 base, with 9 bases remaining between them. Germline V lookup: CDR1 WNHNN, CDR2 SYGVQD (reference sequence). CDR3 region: CASSEGEPSYEQYF. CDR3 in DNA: TGCGCCAGCAGTGAGGGGGAACCGTCCTACGAGCAGTACTTC.

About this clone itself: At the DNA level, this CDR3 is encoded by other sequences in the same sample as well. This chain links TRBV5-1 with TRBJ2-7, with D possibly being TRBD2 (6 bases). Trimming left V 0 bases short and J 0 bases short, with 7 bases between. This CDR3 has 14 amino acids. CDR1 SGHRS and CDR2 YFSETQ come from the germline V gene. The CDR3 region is CASSLGRGSYEQYF. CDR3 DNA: TGCGCCAGCAGCTTGGGGCGGGGCTCCTACGAGCAGTACTTC.

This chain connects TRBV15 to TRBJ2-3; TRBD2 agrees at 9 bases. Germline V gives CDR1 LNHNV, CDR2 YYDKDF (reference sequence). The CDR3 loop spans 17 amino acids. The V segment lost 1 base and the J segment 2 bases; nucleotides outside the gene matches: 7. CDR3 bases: TGTGCCACCAGCAGAGGGGGGGCTAGCGGGACCACAGATACGCAGTATTTT. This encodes CATSRGGASGTTDTQYF. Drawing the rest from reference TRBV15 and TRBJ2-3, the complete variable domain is DAMVIQNPRYQVTQFGKPVTLSCSQTLNHNVMYWYQQKSSQAPKLLFHYYDKDFNNEADTPDNFQSRRPNTSFCFLDIRSPGLGDTAMYLCATSRGGASGTTDTQYFGPGTRLTVL.

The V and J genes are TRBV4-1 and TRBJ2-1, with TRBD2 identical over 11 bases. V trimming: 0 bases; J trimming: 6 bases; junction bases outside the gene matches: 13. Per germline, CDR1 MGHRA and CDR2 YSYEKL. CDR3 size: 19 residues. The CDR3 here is CASSQDPPIAGGPGNEQFF. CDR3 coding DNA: TGCGCCAGCAGCCAAGATCCCCCAATAGCGGGAGGGCCGGGCAATGAGCAGTTCTTC.

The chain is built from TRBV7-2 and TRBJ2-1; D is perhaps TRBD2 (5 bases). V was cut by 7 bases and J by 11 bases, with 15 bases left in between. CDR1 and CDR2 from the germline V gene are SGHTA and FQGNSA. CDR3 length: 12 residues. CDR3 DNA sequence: TGTGCCAGCAACCCCAGAGGGAATAAGCAGTTCTTC. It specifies CASNPRGNKQFF. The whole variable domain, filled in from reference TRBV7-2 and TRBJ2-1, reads GAGVSQSPSNKVTEKGKDVELRCDPISGHTALYWYRQSLGQGLEFLIYFQGNSAPDKSGLPSDRFSAERTGGSVSTLTIQRTQQEDSAVYLCASNPRGNKQFFGPGTRLTVL.

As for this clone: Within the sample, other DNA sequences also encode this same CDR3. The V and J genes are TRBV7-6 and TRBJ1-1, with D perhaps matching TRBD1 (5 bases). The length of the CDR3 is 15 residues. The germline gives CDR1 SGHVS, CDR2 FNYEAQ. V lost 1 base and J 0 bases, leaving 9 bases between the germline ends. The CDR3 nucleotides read TGTGCCAGCAGCTTAGGCACAGGCCTGAACACTGAAGCTTTCTTT. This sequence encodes CASSLGTGLNTEAFF.

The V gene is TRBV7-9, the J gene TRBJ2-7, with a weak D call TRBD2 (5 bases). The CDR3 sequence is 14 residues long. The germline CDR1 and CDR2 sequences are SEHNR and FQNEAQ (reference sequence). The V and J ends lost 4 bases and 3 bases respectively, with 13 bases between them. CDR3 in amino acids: CASSSRDKGYEQYF. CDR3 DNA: TGTGCCAGCAGCTCCCGGGATAAGGGCTACGAGCAGTACTTC.

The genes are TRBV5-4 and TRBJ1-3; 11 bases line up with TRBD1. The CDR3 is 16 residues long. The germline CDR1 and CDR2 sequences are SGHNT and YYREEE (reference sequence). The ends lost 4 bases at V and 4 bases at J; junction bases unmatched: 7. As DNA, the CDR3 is TGTGCCAGCAGCCCCGGGACAGGGGGATCAGGAAACACCATATATTTT. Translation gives CASSPGTGGSGNTIYF.

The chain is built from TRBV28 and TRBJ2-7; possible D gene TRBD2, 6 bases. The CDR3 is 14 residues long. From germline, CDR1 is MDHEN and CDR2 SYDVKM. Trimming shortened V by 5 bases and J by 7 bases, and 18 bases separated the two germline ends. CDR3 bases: TGTGCCAGCAGTCCAGTCGGGTGGAGCGGGGAGCAGTACTTC. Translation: CASSPVGWSGEQYF.

The CDR3 nucleotides read TGTGCCAGCAGAACGGTGACAGGGCTAACCGGGGAGCTGTTTTTT. Translated: CASRTVTGLTGELFF. The chain is built from TRBV28 and TRBJ2-2; 7 nucleotides align to TRBD1. The J segment lost 5 bases and the V segment lost 6 bases, leaving 9 bases of the junction unmatched. Per the germline V gene, CDR1 is MDHEN and CDR2 is SYDVKM. The CDR3 extends over 15 amino acids.

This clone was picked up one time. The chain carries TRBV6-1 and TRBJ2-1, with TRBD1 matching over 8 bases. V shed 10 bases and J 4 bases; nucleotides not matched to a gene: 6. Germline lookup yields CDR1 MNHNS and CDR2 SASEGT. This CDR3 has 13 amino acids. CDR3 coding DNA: TGTGCCAACGGACAGGGCCTTTACAATGAGCAGTTCTTC. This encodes CANGQGLYNEQFF.

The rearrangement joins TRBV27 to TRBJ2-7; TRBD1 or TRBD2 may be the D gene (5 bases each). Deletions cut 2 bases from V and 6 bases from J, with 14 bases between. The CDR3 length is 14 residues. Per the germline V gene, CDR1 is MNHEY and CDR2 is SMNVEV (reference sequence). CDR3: CASSLGDLRGEQYF. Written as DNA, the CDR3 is TGTGCCAGCAGTTTAGGGGACCTTCGGGGCGAGCAGTACTTC.

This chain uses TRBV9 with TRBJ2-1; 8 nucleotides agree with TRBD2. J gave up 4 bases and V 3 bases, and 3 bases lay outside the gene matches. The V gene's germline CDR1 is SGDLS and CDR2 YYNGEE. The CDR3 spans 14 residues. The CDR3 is CASSGSGAYNEQFF. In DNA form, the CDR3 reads TGTGCCAGCAGCGGTAGCGGGGCTTACAATGAGCAGTTCTTC.

CDR3 bases: TGTGCCAGCAGTGCAGCTGGTTACCAGGGCGAGCAGTACTTC. It yields the protein CASSAAGYQGEQYF. The V call is TRBV28, the J call TRBJ2-7; D is possibly TRBD1 (5 bases). The V gene lost 5 bases and the J gene lost 6 bases, with 17 bases spanning the gap. This CDR3 is built from 14 residues. CDR1 MDHEN and CDR2 SYDVKM come from the germline V gene.

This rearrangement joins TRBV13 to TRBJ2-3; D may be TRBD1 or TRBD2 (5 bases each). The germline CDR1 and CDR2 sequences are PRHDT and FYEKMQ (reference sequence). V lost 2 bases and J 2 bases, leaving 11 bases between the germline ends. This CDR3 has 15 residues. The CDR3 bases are TGTGCCAGCAGCTTACTTGAGGGGTTCACAGATACGCAGTATTTT. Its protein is CASSLLEGFTDTQYF.

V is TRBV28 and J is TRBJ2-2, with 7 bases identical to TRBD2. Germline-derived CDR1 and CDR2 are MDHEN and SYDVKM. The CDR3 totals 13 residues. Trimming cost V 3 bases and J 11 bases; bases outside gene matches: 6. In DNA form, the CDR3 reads TGTGCCAGCAGTTTCGGGGAGGGCCATGAGCTGTTTTTT. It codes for CASSFGEGHELFF.

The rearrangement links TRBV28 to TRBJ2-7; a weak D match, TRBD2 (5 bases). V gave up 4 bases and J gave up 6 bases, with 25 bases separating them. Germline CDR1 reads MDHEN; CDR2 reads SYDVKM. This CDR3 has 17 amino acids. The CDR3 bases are TGTGCCAGCAGTTCCCTCGACGAGGTCTCTTTAAGCGGCGAGCAGTACTTC. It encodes CASSSLDEVSLSGEQYF.

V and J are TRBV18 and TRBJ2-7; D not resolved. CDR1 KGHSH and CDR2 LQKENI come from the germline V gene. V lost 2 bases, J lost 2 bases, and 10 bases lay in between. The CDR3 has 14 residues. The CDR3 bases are TGTGCCAGCTCACCAGGGGTTTCTCCCTACGAGCAGTACTTC. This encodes CASSPGVSPYEQYF.